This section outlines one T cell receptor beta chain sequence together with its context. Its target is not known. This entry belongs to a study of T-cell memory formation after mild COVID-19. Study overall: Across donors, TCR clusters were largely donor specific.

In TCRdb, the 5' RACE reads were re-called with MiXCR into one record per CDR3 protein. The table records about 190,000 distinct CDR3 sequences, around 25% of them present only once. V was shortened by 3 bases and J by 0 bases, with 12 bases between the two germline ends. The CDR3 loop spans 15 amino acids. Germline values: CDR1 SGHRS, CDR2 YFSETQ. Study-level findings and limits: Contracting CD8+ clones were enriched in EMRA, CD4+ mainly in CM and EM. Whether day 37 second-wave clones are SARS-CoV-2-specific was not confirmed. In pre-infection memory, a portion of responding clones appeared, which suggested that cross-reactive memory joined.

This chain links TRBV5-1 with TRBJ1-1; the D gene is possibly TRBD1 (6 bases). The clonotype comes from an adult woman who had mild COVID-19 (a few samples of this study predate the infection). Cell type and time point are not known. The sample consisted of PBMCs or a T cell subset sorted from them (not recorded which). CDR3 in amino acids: CASSSEGGLNTEAFF. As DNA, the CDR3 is TGCGCCAGCAGCTCCGAAGGGGGACTGAACACTGAAGCTTTCTTT.